The 7 T cell receptor beta chains listed next were all sequenced from one sample in a study of blood T cells in healthy people across ages. PCR was performed a second time for about 6 to 11 cycles using a sample-barcoded 5' primer and a J-beta primer mix. In TCRdb, the 5' RACE reads were re-called with MiXCR into one record per CDR3 protein. Of roughly 2 million distinct CDR3 sequences listed, roughly 50% were seen once; the top ten hold less than 2.5%. Sample: blood. The receptors derive from a woman in her thirties or forties in good health.

The CDR3: CASSQSRGGDTQYF. DNA of the CDR3: TGCGCCAGCAGCCAGTCCCGCGGGGGGGATACGCAGTATTTT. The chain joins TRBV4-1 to TRBJ2-3; 8 bases align to TRBD2. The germline CDR1 and CDR2 sequences are MGHRA and YSYEKL. The trim removed 3 bases at V and 6 bases at J, leaving 5 bases unmatched. The length of the CDR3 is 14 residues.

This chain links TRBV29-1 with TRBJ1-2; D gene ambiguous. This CDR3 comprises 13 residues. V was pared by 2 bases and J by 6 bases, with 13 bases between. Germline CDR1 reads SQVTM; CDR2 reads ANQGSEA. The CDR3 sequence: CSVEKGSLDGYTF. The DNA for the CDR3 is TGCAGCGTTGAAAAGGGTTCGTTGGATGGCTACACCTTC.

The V gene is TRBV24-1, the J gene TRBJ1-2, with D hard to call. The CDR3 length is 13 residues. Trimming pared 9 bases from V and 8 bases from J, leaving 18 bases between. Germline CDR1 KGHDR, CDR2 SFDVKD. In nucleotides, the CDR3 is TGTGCCACCTCGGAAGGCCTCGGGTACGGCTACACCTTC. Amino acid sequence: CATSEGLGYGYTF.

The chain combines TRBV15 with TRBJ2-5; no clear D. V dropped 3 bases and J dropped 11 bases, with 22 bases sitting between them. Germline values: CDR1 LNHNV, CDR2 YYDKDF (reference sequence). The length of the CDR3 is 15 residues. The CDR3 is CATSSGAVSNNEQYF. CDR3 DNA sequence: TGTGCCACCAGCAGCGGTGCGGTCTCCAACAATGAGCAGTACTTC.

The chain couples TRBV4-1 to TRBJ1-2; D uncertain. V was trimmed by 1 base and J by 4 bases, leaving 10 bases between them. Germline CDR1 is MGHRA and CDR2 is YSYEKL. The CDR3 contains 14 residues. The CDR3 bases are TGCGCCAGCAGCCAAGCAGCTGGGATCTATGGCTACACCTTC. Translated, it gives CASSQAAGIYGYTF.

This rearrangement joins TRBV7-2 to TRBJ2-1; D assignment may be TRBD1 or TRBD2 (6 bases each). Germline CDR1 and CDR2: SGHTA and FQGNSA. Deletions cut 5 bases from V and 5 bases from J, with 16 bases between. The CDR3 sequence is 15 residues long. This chain's CDR3 is CASSPPGGLDNEQFF. The CDR3 DNA sequence: TGTGCCAGCAGCCCGCCCGGGGGCTTGGACAATGAGCAGTTCTTC.

This chain links TRBV28 with TRBJ1-2; D may be TRBD1 (5 bases). V lost 8 bases, J lost 8 bases, and 12 bases lay in between. This CDR3 spans 11 amino acids. Germline loops: CDR1 MDHEN, CDR2 SYDVKM. The CDR3 loop reads CASRDFTGYTF. CDR3 nucleotide sequence: TGTGCCAGCCGGGACTTCACCGGCTACACCTTC.